The present TCR beta chain was sequenced within a study of T cell responses to AZD1222 COVID-19 vaccine. On the study more broadly: Investigators merged groups given second doses at roughly 4 or roughly 12 weeks.

With regard to this clone: Antigen specificity is unknown.

Sequenced by immunoSEQ multiplex PCR; TCRdb stores in-frame clones only, minus some. The data hold about 120,000 clones, with approximately 89% observed a single time. Germline CDR1 and CDR2: KGHDR and SFDVKD. V lost 4 bases and J lost 8; bases outside the gene matches: 9. The length of the CDR3 is 17 residues. Regarding the study as a whole: The donor cohort was predominantly white British with a female majority, and clonal diversity may have been underestimated. Every sample of the repertoires postdated the peak T cell response.

The sample consisted of peripheral blood, taken on day 0 of AZD1222 vaccination. The source is an adult in good health. The chain uses TRBV24-1 and TRBJ2-1; 14 bases agree with TRBD2. As DNA, the CDR3 is TGTGCCACCAGTGACTTCAGGACTAGCGGGGGGAATTATGAGCAGTTCTTC. This codes for CATSDFRTSGGNYEQFF.